These T cell receptor beta chains were read from a single sample in a study of early T cells in non-severe SARS-CoV-2 infection. MiXCR, applied by TCRdb to the 5' RACE reads, yields one record per CDR3 protein. Among 80,000 to 100,000 distinct CDR3 sequences listed, more than 9.5% were seen once. Sequences were derived from whole blood, sampled at baseline. The receptors originated from an adult who was a healthcare worker with PCR-confirmed SARS-CoV-2 infection or an uninfected control (not recorded which). Both conserved end residues are part of each CDR3. A D gene is named only where the DNA matches it firmly. Some rows mark clone size as missing; the rest say once, few, many or name a class of expanded clone.

V gene	D gene	clone size	J gene	CDR3 DNA	CDR3 protein
TRBV20-1	TRBD1	many	TRBJ2-7	TGCAGTGCCCAAGACTTCGACAGGGTTAAATACGAGCAGTACTTC	CSAQDFDRVKYEQYF
TRBV9	TRBD2	few	TRBJ2-3	TGTGCCAGCAGCCCAACGAGTCTAGCGGGAGCCGATACGCAGTATTTT	CASSPTSLAGADTQYF
TRBV15	NA	NA	TRBJ2-5	TGTGCCACCAGCAGAGATAGATCCCTGGGACGGTCGGCCCAGTACTTC	CATSRDRSLGRSAQYF
TRBV11-2	NA	many	TRBJ2-7	TGTGCCAGCAGCCCATGGGGGGACTACGAGCAGTACTTC	CASSPWGDYEQYF
TRBV6-6	NA	NA	TRBJ1-6	TGTGCCAGCAGAATCGACGGATCACCCCTCCACTTT	CASRIDGSPLHF
TRBV6-5	TRBD1	NA	TRBJ1-1	TGTGCCAGCAGTTATTTACAGGGGGAGACTGAAGCTTTCTTT	CASSYLQGETEAFF
TRBV6-1	NA	few	TRBJ1-1	TGTGCCAGCAGTGAATTGGGGAGCGCTGAAGCTTTCTTT	CASSELGSAEAFF
TRBV2	NA	NA	TRBJ2-3	TGTGCCAGCACCGGCCTGGGAAGCACAGATACGCAGTATTTT	CASTGLGSTDTQYF
TRBV7-2	NA	many	TRBJ2-1	TGTGCCAGCAGCTCATCTCTAAGCGGCCCTACCTATGAGCAGTTCTTC	CASSSSLSGPTYEQFF
TRBV20-1	NA	many	TRBJ2-6	TGCAGTGCTGGGCCCTCTGGGGCCAACGTCCTGACTTTC	CSAGPSGANVLTF
TRBV5-6	TRBD1	NA	TRBJ1-2	TGTGCCAGCAGCTTGCCCATGACAGGGACCTATGGCTACACCTTC	CASSLPMTGTYGYTF
TRBV6-4	NA	NA	TRBJ1-1	TGTGCCGGGACTGGGGCTTTCTTT	CAGTGAFF
TRBV20-1	NA	many	TRBJ2-1	TGCAGTGCGGAAAACAGGGAGTCCTACAATGAGCAGTTCTTC	CSAENRESYNEQFF
TRBV19	TRBD2	many	TRBJ2-3	TGTGCCAGTAGTCCAACTAGCGGCACAGATACGCAGTATTTT	CASSPTSGTDTQYF
TRBV20-1	NA	few	TRBJ1-1	TGCAGTGCTAGAGGGTGGACCGACGCTGAAGCTTTCTTT	CSARGWTDAEAFF
TRBV6-5	NA	NA	TRBJ1-6	TGTGCCAGCAGTTACTCGTATCCGAGCTCCTATAATTCACCCCTCCACTTT	CASSYSYPSSYNSPLHF
TRBV6-5	TRBD1	many	TRBJ1-1	TGTGCCAGCAGCAGGACAGGGATTAACACTGAAGCTTTCTTT	CASSRTGINTEAFF
TRBV18	TRBD1	few	TRBJ1-2	TGTGCCAGCTCACCACCCCGGACAGGGAGGGCCAACTATGGCTACACCTTC	CASSPPRTGRANYGYTF
TRBV28	NA	few	TRBJ2-1	TGTGCCAGCAGTTTAGCGGGACTCTCCTACAATGAGCAGTTCTTC	CASSLAGLSYNEQFF
TRBV19	TRBD1	NA	TRBJ2-7	TGTGCCAGTAGTACCCAGGGGGCTGGGGACTACGAGCAGTACTTC	CASSTQGAGDYEQYF
TRBV20-1	NA	NA	TRBJ1-1	TGCAGTGCTAGAGATCCAGGTATGAACACTGAAGCTTTCTTT	CSARDPGMNTEAFF
TRBV20-1	TRBD1	NA	TRBJ1-2	TGCAGTGCACGGACAGGGTCGGATGGCTACACCTTC	CSARTGSDGYTF
TRBV20-1	TRBD2	many	TRBJ2-1	TGCAGTGCTAGATGGGCCGGGGGGGCCTCAAATGAGCAGTTCTTC	CSARWAGGASNEQFF
TRBV9	TRBD2	NA	TRBJ2-3	TGTGCCAGCAATGAGCGGGGCGGAGATACGCAGTATTTT	CASNERGGDTQYF
TRBV20-1	TRBD2	few	TRBJ2-3	TGCAGTGCCGCGGGACTAGCGGGAGCGTTCACTAGCACAGATACGCAGTATTTT	CSAAGLAGAFTSTDTQYF
TRBV5-1	TRBD1	many	TRBJ2-3	TGCGCCAGCAGATCGGGACAGGGTGAGACAGATACGCAGTATTTT	CASRSGQGETDTQYF